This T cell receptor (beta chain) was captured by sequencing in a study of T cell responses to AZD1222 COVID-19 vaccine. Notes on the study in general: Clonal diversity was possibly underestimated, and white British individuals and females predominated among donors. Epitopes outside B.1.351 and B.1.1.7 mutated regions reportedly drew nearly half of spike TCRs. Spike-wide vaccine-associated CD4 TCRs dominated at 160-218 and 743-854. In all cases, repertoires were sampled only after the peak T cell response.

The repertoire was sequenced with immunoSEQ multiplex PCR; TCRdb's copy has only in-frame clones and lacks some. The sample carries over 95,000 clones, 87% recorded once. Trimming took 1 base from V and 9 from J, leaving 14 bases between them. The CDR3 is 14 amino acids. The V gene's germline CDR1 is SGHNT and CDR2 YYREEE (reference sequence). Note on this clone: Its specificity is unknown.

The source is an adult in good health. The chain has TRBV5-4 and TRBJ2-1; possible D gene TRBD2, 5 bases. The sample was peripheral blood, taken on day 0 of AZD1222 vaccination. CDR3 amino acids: CASSLQAARVEQFF. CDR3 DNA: TGTGCCAGCAGCTTGCAAGCGGCCCGGGTTGAGCAGTTCTTC.